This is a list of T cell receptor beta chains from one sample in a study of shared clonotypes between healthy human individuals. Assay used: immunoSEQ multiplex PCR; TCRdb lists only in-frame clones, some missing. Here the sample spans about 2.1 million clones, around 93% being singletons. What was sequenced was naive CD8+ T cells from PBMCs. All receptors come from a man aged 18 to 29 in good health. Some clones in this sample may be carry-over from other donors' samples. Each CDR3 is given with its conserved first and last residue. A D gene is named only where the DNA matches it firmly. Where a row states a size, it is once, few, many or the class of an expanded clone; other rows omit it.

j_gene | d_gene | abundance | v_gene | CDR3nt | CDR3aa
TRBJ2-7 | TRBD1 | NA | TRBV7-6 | TGTGCCAGCAGCTACAGGGGGAATTCCTACGAGCAGTACTTC | CASSYRGNSYEQYF
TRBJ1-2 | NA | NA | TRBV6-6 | TGTGCCAGCACTAGCGAGGGGGGGAGTGGGTATGGCTACACCTTC | CASTSEGGSGYGYTF
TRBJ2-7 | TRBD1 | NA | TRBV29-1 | TGCAGCGTTGAAGATGCGACAGGGAGATACGAGCAGTACTTC | CSVEDATGRYEQYF
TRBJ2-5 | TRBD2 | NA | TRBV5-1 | TGCGCCAGCAGCTTAAGACCCCGACTAGCGGGGGAAGAGACCCAGTACTTC | CASSLRPRLAGEETQYF
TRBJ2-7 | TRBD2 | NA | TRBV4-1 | TGCGCCAGCAGCCAGCAACTAGCGCACCCGAGCTCCTACGAGCAGTACTTC | CASSQQLAHPSSYEQYF
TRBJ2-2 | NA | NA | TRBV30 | TGTGCCTGGAGTGTAGGCAGCAATCCGAACACCGGGGAGCTGTTTTTT | CAWSVGSNPNTGELFF
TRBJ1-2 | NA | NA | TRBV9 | TGTGCCAGCAGCGTAGCGGCAGGCAACTATGGCTACACCTTC | CASSVAAGNYGYTF
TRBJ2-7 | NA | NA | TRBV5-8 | TGTGCCAGCAGCTGGGCCAGGACCGCCCCGGACGAGCAGTACTTC | CASSWARTAPDEQYF
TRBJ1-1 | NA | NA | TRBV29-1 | TGCAGCGCCGCCGGGGGGGTCGGCAACACTGAAGCTTTCTTT | CSAAGGVGNTEAFF
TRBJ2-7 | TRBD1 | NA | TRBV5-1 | TGCGCCAGCAGCGGCGGGACAGGAGACTACGAGCAGTACTTC | CASSGGTGDYEQYF
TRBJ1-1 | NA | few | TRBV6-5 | TGTGCCAGCAGTTACTCAGGGGGGATAACTGAAGCTTTCTTT | CASSYSGGITEAFF
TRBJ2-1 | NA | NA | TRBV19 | TGTGCCAGTAGTAGCCCCGTGAATGAGCAGTTCTTC | CASSSPVNEQFF
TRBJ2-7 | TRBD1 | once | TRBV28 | TGTGCCAGCAGAGGAGGACAGGGGGCCTACTACGAGCAGTACTTC | CASRGGQGAYYEQYF
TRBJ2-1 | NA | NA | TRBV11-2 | TGTGCCAGCAGCTTTAACAATGAGCAGTTCTTC | CASSFNNEQFF
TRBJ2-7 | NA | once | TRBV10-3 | TGTGCCATCAGTGCCGGCAGAGGGTCCTACGAGCAGTACTTC | CAISAGRGSYEQYF
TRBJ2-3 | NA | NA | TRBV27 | TGTGCCAGCAAGACCCTAAGCGGAACAGATACGCAGTATTTT | CASKTLSGTDTQYF
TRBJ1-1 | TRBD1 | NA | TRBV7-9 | TGTGCCAGCAGTTCGGGACAGGGGAACACTGAAGCTTTCTTT | CASSSGQGNTEAFF
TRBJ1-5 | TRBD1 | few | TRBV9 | TGTGCCAGCAGCGAAGGGACAGGGCTGGGTCAGCCCCAGCATTTT | CASSEGTGLGQPQHF
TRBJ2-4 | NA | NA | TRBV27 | TGTGCCAGCAGTTTATTGGGCATTCAGTACTTC | CASSLLGIQYF
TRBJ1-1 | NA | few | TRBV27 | TGTGCCAGCAGTTTAGCGCGGATGAACACTGAAGCTTTCTTT | CASSLARMNTEAFF
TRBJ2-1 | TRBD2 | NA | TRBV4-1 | TGCGCCAGCAGCCAGCGACTAGCGGGTGATAATGAGCAGTTCTTC | CASSQRLAGDNEQFF
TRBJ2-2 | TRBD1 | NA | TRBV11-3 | TGTGCCAGCAGCTTAGCGAGGGGACAGGGAACCGGGGAGCTGTTTTTT | CASSLARGQGTGELFF
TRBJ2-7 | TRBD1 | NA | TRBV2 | TGTGCCAGCAGTAGGGGGTGGGACAGATCCTACGAGCAGTACTTC | CASSRGWDRSYEQYF
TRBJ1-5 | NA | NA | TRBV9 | TGTGCCAGCAGCCCCCGAGACAGCTACAATCAGCCCCAGCATTTT | CASSPRDSYNQPQHF
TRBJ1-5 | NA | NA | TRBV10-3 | TGTGCCATCAGCGGTGACAGGACGAGCAATCAGCCCCAGCATTTT | CAISGDRTSNQPQHF
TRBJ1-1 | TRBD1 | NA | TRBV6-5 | TGTGCCAGCAGGCTACAGGGGGCTGGCACTGAAGCTTTCTTT | CASRLQGAGTEAFF
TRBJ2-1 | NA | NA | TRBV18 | TGTGCCAGCTCACCACAAAACAGGAGCTCCTACAATGAGCAGTTCTTC | CASSPQNRSSYNEQFF
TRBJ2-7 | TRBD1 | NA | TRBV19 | TGTGCCAGTAGTATCCGAGGGGGACAGGAACACCAGGACGAGCAGTACTTC | CASSIRGGQEHQDEQYF
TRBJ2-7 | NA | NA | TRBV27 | TGTGCCAGCAGCCAGGGACGGAACAACTACGAGCAGTACTTC | CASSQGRNNYEQYF
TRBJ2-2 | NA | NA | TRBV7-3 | TGTGCCAGCAGCTTAACGGGGGCCGGGGAGCTGTTTTTT | CASSLTGAGELFF
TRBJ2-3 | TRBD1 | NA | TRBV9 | TGTGCCAGCAGCGAGCGAGGGGGCGGACTCACAGATACGCAGTATTTT | CASSERGGGLTDTQYF
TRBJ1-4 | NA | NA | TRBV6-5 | TGTGCCAGCAGTTTGCCGGGTGAAAAACTGTTTTTT | CASSLPGEKLFF
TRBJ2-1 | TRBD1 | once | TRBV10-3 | TGTGCCATCACCCTACCCCAGGGGGCATATGAGCAGTTCTTC | CAITLPQGAYEQFF
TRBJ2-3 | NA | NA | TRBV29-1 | TGCAGCGTTGAAGAGACAGGCACAGATACGCAGTATTTT | CSVEETGTDTQYF
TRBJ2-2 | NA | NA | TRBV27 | TGTGCCAGCAGTTTATTTCGCGGGAACACCGGGGAGCTGTTTTTT | CASSLFRGNTGELFF
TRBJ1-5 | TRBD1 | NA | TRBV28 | TGTGCCAGCAGTCTTATGGACAGGGGATCGAATCAGCCCCAGCATTTT | CASSLMDRGSNQPQHF
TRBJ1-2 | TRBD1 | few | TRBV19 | TGTGCCAGTAGTATAAGGGGACAGGGGTATGGCTACACCTTC | CASSIRGQGYGYTF
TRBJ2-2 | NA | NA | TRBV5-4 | TGTGCCAGCATGCGTGGGGAGAACACCGGGGAGCTGTTTTTT | CASMRGENTGELFF
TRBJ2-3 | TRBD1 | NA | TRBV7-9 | TGTGCCAGCAGCTTAGCTGAGGGGGCTGAGGCAGATACGCAGTATTTT | CASSLAEGAEADTQYF
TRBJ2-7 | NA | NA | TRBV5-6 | TGTGCCAGCAGCTCTGGGACTTCCGAGCCGTACTTC | CASSSGTSEPYF
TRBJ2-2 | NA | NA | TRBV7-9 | TGTGCCAGCAGCTACAGGGTTACCGGGGAGCTGTTTTTT | CASSYRVTGELFF
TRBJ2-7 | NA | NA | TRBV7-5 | TGTGCCAGAAGCTCACTCCGGTCCTACGAGCAGTACTTC | CARSSLRSYEQYF
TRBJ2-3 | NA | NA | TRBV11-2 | TGTGCCAGCAGGCCTTCCGGGACCCTCACAGATACGCAGTATTTT | CASRPSGTLTDTQYF
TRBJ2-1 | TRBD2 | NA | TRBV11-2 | TGTGCCAGCAGGCTACTAGCGGGACTCTACAATGAGCAGTTCTTC | CASRLLAGLYNEQFF
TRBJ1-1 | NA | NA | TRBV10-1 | TGCGCCAGCAGTGGGAAAAGATGGACCGGGACAAAGGACCCCCGATTCTCTGAAGCTTTCTTT | CASSGKRWTGTKDPRFSEAFF
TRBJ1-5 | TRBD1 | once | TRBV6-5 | TGTGCCAGCAGTCCTAGACAGGGGAGTCAGCCCCAGCATTTT | CASSPRQGSQPQHF
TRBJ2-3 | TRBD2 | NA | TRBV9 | TGTGCCAGCAGCGCGCTAGCGGGAGGGCCAGATACGCAGTATTTT | CASSALAGGPDTQYF
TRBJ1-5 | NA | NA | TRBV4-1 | TGCGCCAGCAGCCAAGGCAGAACCTATAGCAATCAGCCCCAGCATTTT | CASSQGRTYSNQPQHF
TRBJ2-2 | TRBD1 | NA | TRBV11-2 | TGTGCCAGCAGCGACCGGGACAGGGGTAGTCCCGGGGAGCTGTTTTTT | CASSDRDRGSPGELFF
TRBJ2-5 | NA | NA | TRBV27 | TGTGCCAGCAGTCTATTGGAGGATCAAGAGACCCAGTACTTC | CASSLLEDQETQYF
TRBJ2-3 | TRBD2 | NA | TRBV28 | TGTGCCAGCAGTTTAGCGGGAGTCACAGATACGCAGTATTTT | CASSLAGVTDTQYF
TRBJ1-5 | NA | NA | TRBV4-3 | TGCGCCAGCAGCCAAGATTGGGGGGCACTTTGGGATCAGCCCCAGCATTTT | CASSQDWGALWDQPQHF
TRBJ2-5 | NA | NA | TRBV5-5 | TGTGCCAGCAGCTTGGCCCCCCCACCGTCTGAGACCCAGTACTTC | CASSLAPPPSETQYF